One T cell receptor beta chain is described in this entry. Antigen unknown. With the Oncomine TCR Beta short-read assay, DNA from cultured CD4+ T cells was sequenced. Genomic DNA extraction was carried out from cultured CD4+ T cells. MiXCR, applied by TCRdb to the PCR reads, yields one record per CDR3 protein. The sample has approximately 9,000 distinct CDR3 sequences, roughly a third seen once. This sample stems from a study of vaccination and CD4 T cells after COVID-19. Study findings and constraints: Convalescent patients showed a median about 86% of reactive clones that were seen only post-vaccination.

Described treatment: roughly 10-day PBMC culture with coronavirus spike peptide pools or control peptides (ViraFEST assay). Samples of CD4+ T cells were obtained from the unexposed donor before the COVID-19 pandemic (2011-2018). Per well, some 2.2 million PBMCs were cultured in the presence of about 9.2 IU/ml IL-2 and approximately 9.5 ug/ml peptide pools. Whenever cell numbers allowed, CD4+ T cells from unexposed donors were probed with SARS-CoV-2 S/N and four cold-coronavirus spikes. From germline, CDR1 is SGHRS and CDR2 YFSETQ. This CDR3 has 15 residues. Trimming removed 4 bases from V and 6 bases from J, with 19 bases in between.

V usage is TRBV5-1 and J usage is TRBJ1-2, with a tentative D call TRBD1 (5 bases). The sequence was collected from a human donor in good health. Sequenced material: CD4+ T cells from blood, cultured in vitro. The CDR3 loop reads CASSRSGGSEDGYTF. CDR3 DNA sequence: TGCGCCAGCAGCCGATCCGGGGGTAGTGAGGATGGCTACACCTTC.